The 32 T cell receptor beta chains below were found in one sample sequenced in a study of chemoradiotherapy in HPV16-positive cancers. Assay: immunoSEQ multiplex PCR; the TCRdb copy retains only in-frame clones and omits some. The sample has about 8,900 clones, around 90% seen once. This specimen consisted of blood, obtained from a patient who underwent chemoradiotherapy. The receptor source for this set is a human donor with HPV-associated anogenital cancer.

This chain uses TRBV5-8 with TRBJ1-2, with TRBD1 matching 10 bases. Germline V gene lookup returns CDR1 SGHTS and CDR2 YDEGEE. The J segment lost 6 bases and the V segment lost 4 bases, leaving 6 bases of the junction unmatched. CDR3 size: 14 residues. For the CDR3, the DNA is TGTGCCAGCAGCCCGGGACAGGGGCTAGATGGCTACACCTTC. Amino acids: CASSPGQGLDGYTF.

The chain links TRBV7-2 to TRBJ1-2; 7 bases are shared with TRBD1. Germline values: CDR1 SGHTA, CDR2 FQGNSA. The CDR3 loop spans 14 amino acids. V shed 6 bases and J 0 bases; nucleotides not matched to a gene: 4. CDR3 protein: CASSKTGANYGYTF. As DNA, the CDR3 is TGTGCCAGCAGTAAAACAGGGGCTAACTATGGCTACACCTTC. The variable domain in full, completed from reference TRBV7-2 and TRBJ1-2, reads GAGVSQSPSNKVTEKGKDVELRCDPISGHTALYWYRQSLGQGLEFLIYFQGNSAPDKSGLPSDRFSAERTGGSVSTLTIQRTQQEDSAVYLCASSKTGANYGYTFGSGTRLTVV.

The chain uses TRBV19 and TRBJ2-5, with D tentatively TRBD1 (5 bases). Trimming left V 0 bases short and J 2 bases short, with 10 bases between. Per germline, CDR1 LNHDA and CDR2 SQIVND (reference sequence). This CDR3 has 15 residues. CDR3: CASSIDRRAQETQYF. The CDR3 DNA reads TGTGCCAGTAGTATAGATCGCAGGGCGCAAGAGACCCAGTACTTC.

The chain employs TRBV28 and TRBJ2-1; D assignment may be TRBD1 or TRBD2 (6 bases each). V lost 2 bases and J 0 bases, leaving 11 bases between the germline ends. This CDR3 comprises 16 residues. Per germline, CDR1 MDHEN and CDR2 SYDVKM. This CDR3 reads CASSLRGTASYNEQFF. The CDR3 DNA is TGTGCCAGCAGTTTAAGGGGGACTGCCTCCTACAATGAGCAGTTCTTC. Filled out from reference TRBV28 and TRBJ2-1, the complete variable domain reads DVKVTQSSRYLVKRTGEKVFLECVQDMDHENMFWYRQDPGLGLRLIYFSYDVKMKEKGDIPEGYSVSREKKERFSLILESASTNQTSMYLCASSLRGTASYNEQFFGPGTRLTVL.

This sequence joins TRBV2 and TRBJ1-1; 10 nucleotides align to TRBD1. The CDR3 is 14 amino acids. J gave up 0 bases and V 10 bases, and 5 bases lay outside the gene matches. Germline-derived CDR1 and CDR2 are SNHLY and FYNNEI. CDR3 in DNA: TGTGCCACATCGACAGGGGGCTTGAACACTGAAGCTTTCTTT. Encoded protein: CATSTGGLNTEAFF.

The gene calls are TRBV29-1 and TRBJ1-1; D is ambiguous. Per germline, CDR1 SQVTM and CDR2 ANQGSEA. Trimming took 1 base from V and 3 from J, leaving 15 bases between them. This CDR3 contains 15 residues. The CDR3 sequence: CSVEVWARGDTEAFF. The CDR3 nucleotides read TGCAGCGTTGAAGTATGGGCTCGTGGGGACACTGAAGCTTTCTTT.

V gene TRBV6-9 combines with J gene TRBJ1-5; D is perhaps TRBD1 (6 bases). With 4 bases removed from V and 11 bases from J, the gap between germline ends came to 18 bases. Germline CDR1 is MNHGY and CDR2 is SVAAGI. The CDR3 extends over 14 amino acids. The CDR3 sequence is CASSCVRWGLAQHF. The CDR3 DNA follows: TGTGCCAGCAGTTGTGTAAGGTGGGGGCTAGCCCAGCATTTT.

This clone was seen a few times. This rearrangement joins TRBV2 to TRBJ2-7; D is unresolved. Germline CDR1 SNHLY, CDR2 FYNNEI. Trimming removed 6 bases at V and 4 bases at J, with 4 bases between. CDR3 length equals 10 residues. In DNA, the CDR3 is TGTGCCAGCAGGGGTTACGAGCAGTACTTC. Its translation is CASRGYEQYF.

The chain recombines TRBV2 with TRBJ1-3, with unresolved D. Trimming left V 9 bases short and J 8 bases short, with 17 bases between. Looked up from germline, CDR1 is SNHLY and CDR2 is FYNNEI. CDR3 length: 13 residues. The CDR3 DNA reads as TGTGCCAGTCGACGCGGCCTTCGGGACACCATATATTTT. Translation gives CASRRGLRDTIYF.

The chain couples TRBV5-4 to TRBJ1-4, with D possibly being TRBD1 (6 bases). V dropped 1 base and J dropped 7 bases, with 11 bases sitting between them. Germline V gives CDR1 SGHNT, CDR2 YYREEE (reference sequence). CDR3 length: 14 amino acids. The CDR3 here is CASSLRTEPEKLFF. The CDR3, as DNA: TGTGCCAGCAGCTTGAGGACAGAACCTGAAAAACTGTTTTTT.

The rearrangement joins TRBV27 to TRBJ2-7; 10 positions match TRBD1. J gave up 2 bases and V 6 bases, and 10 bases lay outside the gene matches. CDR3 length: 16 amino acids. The germline gives CDR1 MNHEY, CDR2 SMNVEV (reference sequence). For the CDR3, the DNA is TGTGCCAGCAGATGGGCGGGGACAGGGGCCACCTACGAGCAGTACTTC. Its protein is CASRWAGTGATYEQYF.

The chain uses TRBV4-3 and TRBJ1-1, with D perhaps TRBD1 (5 bases). This CDR3 is built from 15 residues. Trimming stripped 1 base from V and 5 bases from J, with 14 bases between. Germline values: CDR1 LGHNA, CDR2 YSLEER. The CDR3 loop is CASSQALKGRTEAFF. CDR3 bases: TGCGCCAGCAGCCAAGCCCTAAAGGGGAGGACTGAAGCTTTCTTT.

V is TRBV4-3 and J is TRBJ1-3; D is uncertain. The CDR3 has 14 residues. Per the germline V gene, CDR1 is LGHNA and CDR2 is YSLEER. The V end lost 2 bases, the J end lost 7 bases, and 12 bases lay between the germline ends. CDR3: CASSQTVGSNTIYF. The CDR3 DNA follows: TGCGCCAGCAGCCAAACCGTAGGTAGCAACACCATATATTTT.

The chain is built from TRBV6-6 and TRBJ1-6; 11 bases map to TRBD1. Germline V lookup: CDR1 MNHNY, CDR2 SVGAGI (reference sequence). Losses at the gene ends were 6 bases for V and 11 bases for J; bases not matched to a gene: 6. CDR3 length: 14 amino acids. CDR3 protein: CASSSGQGGPPLHF. The CDR3 DNA reads as TGTGCCAGCAGCTCGGGACAGGGGGGCCCACCCCTCCACTTT.

The sample holds one count of this clone. The rearrangement links TRBV19 to TRBJ1-2; D uncertain. Per germline, CDR1 LNHDA and CDR2 SQIVND (reference sequence). The V gene lost 2 bases and the J gene lost 4 bases, with 8 bases spanning the gap. The CDR3 runs to 13 residues. CDR3 DNA: TGTGCCAGTAGTATACGGGGATTCTATGGCTACACCTTC. The encoded protein is CASSIRGFYGYTF.

This sequence joins TRBV28 and TRBJ2-7, with D maybe TRBD1 (5 bases). V lost 5 bases and J lost 3, with 17 bases in between. CDR3 length: 15 residues. The V gene's germline CDR1 is MDHEN and CDR2 SYDVKM. CDR3: CASSPPLAGHYEQYF. The CDR3 nucleotides are TGTGCCAGCAGTCCCCCATTGGCAGGGCACTACGAGCAGTACTTC.

V and J are TRBV6-5 and TRBJ1-2; 12 nucleotides agree with TRBD1. The CDR3 runs to 15 residues. The germline CDR1 and CDR2 sequences are MNHEY and SVGAGI. With 6 bases clipped from V and 2 bases from J, the junction kept 4 bases outside the gene matches. CDR3 in DNA: TGTGCCAGCAGGAGGGACAGGGGGCTGAACTATGGCTACACCTTC. Protein product: CASRRDRGLNYGYTF.

V usage is TRBV2 and J usage is TRBJ1-1; no clear D gene. The germline gives CDR1 SNHLY, CDR2 FYNNEI. The CDR3 totals 15 residues. Deletions cut 1 base from V and 1 base from J, with 10 bases between. CDR3 nucleotides: TGTGCCAGCAGTGAAGACACAAACCCGAACACTGAAGCTTTCTTT. Translating it yields CASSEDTNPNTEAFF.

This clone came up once. This chain connects TRBV7-6 to TRBJ1-2; the match to TRBD1 covers 7 bases. The CDR3 is 18 residues long. CDR1 and CDR2 from the germline V gene are SGHVS and FNYEAQ. Losses at the gene ends were 5 bases for V and 0 bases for J; bases not matched to a gene: 15. In DNA form, the CDR3 reads TGTGCCAGCAGCCTCCAACCCCGGGACAGTGAAGCTAACTATGGCTACACCTTC. This codes for CASSLQPRDSEANYGYTF.

This clone has only one observation. This rearrangement joins TRBV5-1 to TRBJ1-1; no clear D. The V gene's germline CDR1 is SGHRS and CDR2 YFSETQ. With 4 bases removed from V and 1 base from J, the gap between germline ends came to 8 bases. The CDR3 consists of 13 residues. The CDR3 protein is CASSRTGNTEAFF. In DNA form, the CDR3 reads TGCGCCAGCAGCCGTACGGGGAACACTGAAGCTTTCTTT.

CDR3 bases: TGTGCCAGCAGCGTAGATGTGAGCACAAAAAACATTCAGTACTTC. Protein product: CASSVDVSTKNIQYF. The rearrangement uses TRBV9 and TRBJ2-4; no clear D gene. V gave up 0 bases and J gave up 4 bases, with 11 bases separating them. The germline CDR1 and CDR2 sequences are SGDLS and YYNGEE. The CDR3 is 15 residues long.

V and J are TRBV30 and TRBJ1-5, with no clear D. With 4 bases removed from V and 4 bases from J, the gap between germline ends came to 11 bases. CDR3 size: 13 residues. The V gene's germline CDR1 is GTSNPN and CDR2 SVGIG (reference sequence). The CDR3 sequence: CAWNGKGNQPQHF. CDR3 DNA sequence: TGTGCCTGGAATGGGAAAGGTAATCAGCCCCAGCATTTT.

V is TRBV5-1 and J is TRBJ1-1, with a possible D match to TRBD1 (6 bases). The V gene's germline CDR1 is SGHRS and CDR2 YFSETQ. Trimming stripped 0 bases from V and 3 bases from J, with 15 bases between. There are 16 residues in the CDR3. The DNA of the CDR3 is TGCGCCAGCAGCTTGGTTCGAGCAGGGGTTCACACTGAAGCTTTCTTT. Protein product: CASSLVRAGVHTEAFF.

The V gene is TRBV6-1, the J gene TRBJ1-1, with a tentative D call TRBD1 (5 bases). Germline V lookup: CDR1 MNHNS, CDR2 SASEGT. The CDR3 is 13 residues long. The germline V and J ends were trimmed by 2 bases and 7 bases, with 11 bases remaining between them. CDR3 nucleotides: TGTGCCAGCAGTGAAAGGTTCGGGGGTGAAGCTTTCTTT. Encoded protein: CASSERFGGEAFF.

By sample fraction, this clone is hyperexpanded. The chain combines TRBV7-9 with TRBJ1-2; perhaps TRBD1 as D (5 bases). The CDR3 runs to 14 residues. Germline loops: CDR1 SEHNR, CDR2 FQNEAQ (reference sequence). V lost 3 bases, J lost 11 bases, and 19 bases lay in between. CDR3 sequence: CASSLDGDGRGYTF. The CDR3 nucleotides are TGTGCCAGCAGCTTGGACGGGGACGGCCGGGGGTACACCTTC. The full variable domain, its missing parts supplied by reference TRBV7-9 and TRBJ1-2, is DTGVSQNPRHKITKRGQNVTFRCDPISEHNRLYWYRQTLGQGPEFLTYFQNEAQLEKSRLLSDRFSAERPKGSFSTLEIQRTEQGDSAMYLCASSLDGDGRGYTFGSGTRLTVV.

The genes are TRBV30 and TRBJ1-2, with D maybe TRBD1 (5 bases). V gave up 4 bases and J gave up 8 bases, with 14 bases separating them. CDR1 is GTSNPN and CDR2 is SVGIG in the germline V gene (reference sequence). The CDR3 spans 12 residues. CDR3 in amino acids: CAWNDKGKGYTF. As DNA, the CDR3 is TGTGCCTGGAATGATAAGGGGAAAGGCTACACCTTC.

DNA for the CDR3: TGTGCCAGCAGTTACTTAGCGGCAGGGGAAGGCGGCTACACCTTC. As protein: CASSYLAAGEGGYTF. V is TRBV6-5 and J is TRBJ1-2, with D perhaps matching TRBD1 (6 bases). This CDR3 is 15 amino acids long. V lost 1 base and J 8 bases, leaving 17 bases between the germline ends. In germline, CDR1 is MNHEY, CDR2 SVGAGI.

CDR3 region: CASGQITDTQYF. The CDR3 DNA reads TGTGCCAGCGGACAGATCACAGATACGCAGTATTTT. V gene TRBV6-5 combines with J gene TRBJ2-3; D possibly corresponds to TRBD1 (6 bases). Trimming removed 8 bases at V and 2 bases at J, with 8 bases between. The CDR3 has 12 amino acids. Germline V gene lookup returns CDR1 MNHEY and CDR2 SVGAGI.

This rearrangement joins TRBV5-1 to TRBJ2-2, with TRBD2 as a possible D gene (6 bases). CDR3 size: 16 residues. V lost 0 bases to trimming and J lost 4 bases, with 13 bases between them. CDR1 SGHRS and CDR2 YFSETQ come from the germline V gene. The CDR3: CASSLAVVGGTGELFF. CDR3 bases: TGCGCCAGCAGCTTGGCCGTAGTCGGGGGCACCGGGGAGCTGTTTTTT.

The rearrangement links TRBV2 to TRBJ1-5; D not resolved. This CDR3 is 13 amino acids long. Trimming stripped 8 bases from V and 7 bases from J, with 15 bases between. Per germline, CDR1 SNHLY and CDR2 FYNNEI. The chain's CDR3 is CASESGSGQPQHF. DNA of the CDR3: TGTGCCAGCGAATCGGGGTCTGGCCAGCCCCAGCATTTT.

The rearrangement joins TRBV4-3 to TRBJ1-2; TRBD1 matches 8 bases. CDR3 length: 16 amino acids. Germline CDR1 reads LGHNA; CDR2 reads YSLEER. V lost 4 bases and J lost 3; bases outside the gene matches: 10. The CDR3 coding sequence is TGCGCCAGCAGCCGGGGGGCGACAGGGGCTGACTATGGCTACACCTTC. Its protein product is CASSRGATGADYGYTF.

The chain joins TRBV7-6 to TRBJ1-6, with unresolved D. Between the trimmed V and J ends, which lost 4 bases and 4 bases, there was a span of 5 bases. Germline V gives CDR1 SGHVS, CDR2 FNYEAQ. The length of the CDR3 is 13 residues. DNA for the CDR3: TGTGCCAGCAGCTCCTTTTATAATTCACCCCTCCACTTT. This encodes CASSSFYNSPLHF.